This T cell receptor beta chain was found in a study of Ad26.COV2.S vaccination and SARS-CoV-2 variants. Sample treatment: about 20 received Ad26.COV2.S at low or high dose, single or two shots; roughly 5 received placebo; per-sample allocation not given. Samples were taken on day 63 after the first vaccine or placebo injection. TCRdb's copy holds only in-frame clones and misses some; the assay was immunoSEQ multiplex PCR. The sample includes hundreds of thousands of clones, 80% to 90% of them seen just once. A word on this clone: Other DNA sequences in the sample encode the same CDR3.

Trimming removed 6 bases at V and 2 bases at J, with 16 bases between. The CDR3 totals 15 residues. CDR1 and CDR2 from the germline V gene are LNHDA and SQIVND (reference sequence). This chain uses TRBV19 with TRBJ2-5, with D possibly being TRBD1 (5 bases). This specimen was peripheral blood, taken in a trial of Ad26.COV2.S vaccine versus placebo. This sequence originates from a person aged 18 to 65 who received the Ad26.COV2.S COVID-19 vaccine or a placebo. The CDR3 DNA reads TGTGCCAGTAGCACCGGACATGGCCCTCAAGAGACCCAGTACTTC. Protein product: CASSTGHGPQETQYF.